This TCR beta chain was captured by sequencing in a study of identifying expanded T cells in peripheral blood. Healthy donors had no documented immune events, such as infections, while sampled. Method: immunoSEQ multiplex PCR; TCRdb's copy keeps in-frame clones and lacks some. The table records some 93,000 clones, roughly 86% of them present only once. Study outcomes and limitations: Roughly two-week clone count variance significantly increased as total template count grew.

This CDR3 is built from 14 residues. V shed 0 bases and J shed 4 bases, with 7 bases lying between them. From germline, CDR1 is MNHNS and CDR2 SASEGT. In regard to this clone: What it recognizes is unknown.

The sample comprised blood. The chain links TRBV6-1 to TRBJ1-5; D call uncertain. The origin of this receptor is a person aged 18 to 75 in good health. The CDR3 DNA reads TGTGCCAGCAGTGAAGCGAGTCGGAATCAGCCCCAGCATTTT. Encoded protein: CASSEASRNQPQHF.